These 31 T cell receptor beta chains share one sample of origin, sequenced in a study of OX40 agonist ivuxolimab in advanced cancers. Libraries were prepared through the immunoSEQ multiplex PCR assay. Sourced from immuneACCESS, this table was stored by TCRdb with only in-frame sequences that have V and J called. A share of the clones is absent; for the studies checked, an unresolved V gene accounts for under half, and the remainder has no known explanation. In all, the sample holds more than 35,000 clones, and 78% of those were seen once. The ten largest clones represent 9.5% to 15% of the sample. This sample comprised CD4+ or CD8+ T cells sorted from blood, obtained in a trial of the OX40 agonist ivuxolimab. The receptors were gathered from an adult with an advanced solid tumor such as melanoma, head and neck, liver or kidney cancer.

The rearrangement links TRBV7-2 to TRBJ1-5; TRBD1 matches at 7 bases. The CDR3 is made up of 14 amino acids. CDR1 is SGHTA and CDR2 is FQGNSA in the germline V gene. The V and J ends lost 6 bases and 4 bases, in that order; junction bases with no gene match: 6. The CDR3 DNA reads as TGTGCCAGCAGACTGACAGGGAATAATCAGCCCCAGCATTTT. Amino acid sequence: CASRLTGNNQPQHF. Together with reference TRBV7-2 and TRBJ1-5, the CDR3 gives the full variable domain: GAGVSQSPSNKVTEKGKDVELRCDPISGHTALYWYRQSLGQGLEFLIYFQGNSAPDKSGLPSDRFSAERTGGSVSTLTIQRTQQEDSAVYLCASRLTGNNQPQHFGDGTRLSIL.

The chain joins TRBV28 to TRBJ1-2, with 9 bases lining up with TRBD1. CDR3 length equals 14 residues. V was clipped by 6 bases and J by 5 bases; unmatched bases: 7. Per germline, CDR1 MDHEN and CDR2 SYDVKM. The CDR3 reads CASRTSGTGYGYTF. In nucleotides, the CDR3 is TGTGCCAGCAGAACCTCCGGGACAGGGTATGGCTACACCTTC.

The CDR3 DNA follows: TGCGCCAGCAGCCCACTGCCGGGGGGCTCCTACGAGCAGTACTTC. It encodes CASSPLPGGSYEQYF. This chain uses TRBV4-1 with TRBJ2-7; 7 bases align to TRBD2. The CDR3 has 15 amino acids. V shed 4 bases, J shed 0 bases, and the junction held 6 bases outside the gene matches. Per the germline V gene, CDR1 is MGHRA and CDR2 is YSYEKL.

In DNA form, the CDR3 reads TGTGCCAGCAGCCCCCGTTCAACAGGGCGAAATGAGCAGTTCTTC. Translating gives CASSPRSTGRNEQFF. The rearrangement joins TRBV7-3 to TRBJ2-1; perhaps TRBD1 as D (6 bases). The CDR3 runs 15 residues. Germline loops: CDR1 SGHTA, CDR2 FQGTGA. Between the trimmed V and J ends, which lost 5 bases and 7 bases, there was a span of 18 bases.

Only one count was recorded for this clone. The CDR3 loop reads CASSETGNPRPFYEQYF. CDR3 coding DNA: TGTGCCAGCAGTGAGACAGGTAATCCGCGCCCATTTTACGAGCAGTACTTC. The chain uses TRBV7-8 and TRBJ2-7, with D maybe TRBD1 (6 bases). This CDR3 comprises 17 residues. V dropped 6 bases and J dropped 4 bases, with 25 bases sitting between them. Germline V gene sequence: CDR1 SGHVS, CDR2 FQNEAQ.

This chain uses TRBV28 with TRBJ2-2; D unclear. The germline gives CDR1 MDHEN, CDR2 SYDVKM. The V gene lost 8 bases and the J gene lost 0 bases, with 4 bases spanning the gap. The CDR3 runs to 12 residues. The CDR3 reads CASFPNTGELFF. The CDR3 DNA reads TGTGCCAGCTTCCCGAACACCGGGGAGCTGTTTTTT.

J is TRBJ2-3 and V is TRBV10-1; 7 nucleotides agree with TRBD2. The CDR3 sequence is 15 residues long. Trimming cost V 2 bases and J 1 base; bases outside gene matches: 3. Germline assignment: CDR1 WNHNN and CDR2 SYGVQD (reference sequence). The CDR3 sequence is CASSERLAGTDTQYF. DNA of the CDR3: TGCGCCAGCAGTGAGAGGCTAGCGGGCACAGATACGCAGTATTTT.

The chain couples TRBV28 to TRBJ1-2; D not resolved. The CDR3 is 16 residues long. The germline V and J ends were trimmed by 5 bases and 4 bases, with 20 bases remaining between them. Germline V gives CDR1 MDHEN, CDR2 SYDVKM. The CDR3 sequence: CASSRVGALSFYGYTF. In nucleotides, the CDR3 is TGTGCCAGCAGTCGGGTAGGAGCGCTTTCTTTCTATGGCTACACCTTC.

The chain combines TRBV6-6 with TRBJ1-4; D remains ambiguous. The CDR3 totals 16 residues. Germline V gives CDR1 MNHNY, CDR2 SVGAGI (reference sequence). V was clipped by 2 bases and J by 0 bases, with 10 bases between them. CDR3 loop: CASSYLRGATNEKLFF. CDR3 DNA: TGTGCCAGCAGTTACCTCCGTGGTGCAACTAATGAAAAACTGTTTTTT.

CDR3 residues: CASSIRRNTGELFF. The CDR3 coding sequence is TGTGCCAGTAGTATAAGGAGGAACACCGGGGAGCTGTTTTTT. The chain has TRBV19 and TRBJ2-2; D is unclear. Germline assignment: CDR1 LNHDA and CDR2 SQIVND (reference sequence). The germline V and J ends were trimmed by 2 bases and 1 base, with 5 bases remaining between them. The CDR3 runs 14 residues. The variable domain in full, with the rest retrieved from reference TRBV19 and TRBJ2-2, is DGGITQSPKYLFRKEGQNVTLSCEQNLNHDAMYWYRQDPGQGLRLIYYSQIVNDFQKGDIAEGYSVSREKKESFPLTVTSAQKNPTAFYLCASSIRRNTGELFFGEGSRLTVL.

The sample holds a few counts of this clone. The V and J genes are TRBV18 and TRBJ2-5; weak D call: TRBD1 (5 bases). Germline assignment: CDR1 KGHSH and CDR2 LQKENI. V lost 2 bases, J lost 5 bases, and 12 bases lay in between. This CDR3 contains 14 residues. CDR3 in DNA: TGTGCCAGCTCACCAGGGATAAAGGGGGAGACCCAGTACTTC. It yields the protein CASSPGIKGETQYF.

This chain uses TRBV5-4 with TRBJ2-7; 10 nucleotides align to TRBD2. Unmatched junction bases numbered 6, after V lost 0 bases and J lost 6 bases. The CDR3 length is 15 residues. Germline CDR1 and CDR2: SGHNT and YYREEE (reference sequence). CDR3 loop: CASSLEERGGREQYF. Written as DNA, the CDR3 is TGTGCCAGCAGCTTGGAGGAGCGGGGGGGCCGCGAGCAGTACTTC.

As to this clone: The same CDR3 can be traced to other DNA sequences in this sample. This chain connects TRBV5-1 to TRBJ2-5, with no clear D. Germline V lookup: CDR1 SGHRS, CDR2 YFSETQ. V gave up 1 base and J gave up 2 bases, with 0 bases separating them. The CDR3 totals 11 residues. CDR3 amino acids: CASSLQETQYF. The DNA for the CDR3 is TGCGCCAGCAGCTTGCAAGAGACCCAGTACTTC.

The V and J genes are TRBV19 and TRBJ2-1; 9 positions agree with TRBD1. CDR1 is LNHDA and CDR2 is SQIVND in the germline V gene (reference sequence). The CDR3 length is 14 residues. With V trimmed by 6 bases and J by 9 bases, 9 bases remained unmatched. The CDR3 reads CASSWGTGKGEQFF. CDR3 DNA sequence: TGTGCCAGTAGCTGGGGGACAGGGAAAGGTGAGCAGTTCTTC.

DNA of the CDR3: TGTGCCAGCTCCCCTGTGGGGGGGTTCACCAAAAACATTCAGTACTTC. Encoded protein: CASSPVGGFTKNIQYF. The V and J genes are TRBV18 and TRBJ2-4; 7 bases are shared with TRBD2. Germline V gene sequence: CDR1 KGHSH, CDR2 LQKENI. Losses at the gene ends were 6 bases for V and 2 bases for J; bases not matched to a gene: 10. The length of the CDR3 is 16 residues.

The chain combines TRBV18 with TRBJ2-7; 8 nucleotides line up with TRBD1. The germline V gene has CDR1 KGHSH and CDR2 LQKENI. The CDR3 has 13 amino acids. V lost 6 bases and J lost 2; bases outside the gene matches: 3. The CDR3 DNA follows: TGTGCCAGCTCGACAGGGGATGCCTACGAGCAGTACTTC. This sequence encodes CASSTGDAYEQYF.

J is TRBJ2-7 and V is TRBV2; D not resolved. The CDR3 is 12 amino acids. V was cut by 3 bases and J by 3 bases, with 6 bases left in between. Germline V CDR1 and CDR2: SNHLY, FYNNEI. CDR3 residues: CASSEELYEQYF. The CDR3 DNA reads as TGTGCCAGCAGTGAGGAGCTCTACGAGCAGTACTTC.

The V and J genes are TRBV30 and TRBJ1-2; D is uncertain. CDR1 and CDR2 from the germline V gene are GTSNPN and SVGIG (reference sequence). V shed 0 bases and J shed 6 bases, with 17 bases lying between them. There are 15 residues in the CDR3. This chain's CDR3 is CAWSVQFPLANGYTF. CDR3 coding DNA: TGTGCCTGGAGTGTCCAATTCCCCTTGGCCAATGGCTACACCTTC.

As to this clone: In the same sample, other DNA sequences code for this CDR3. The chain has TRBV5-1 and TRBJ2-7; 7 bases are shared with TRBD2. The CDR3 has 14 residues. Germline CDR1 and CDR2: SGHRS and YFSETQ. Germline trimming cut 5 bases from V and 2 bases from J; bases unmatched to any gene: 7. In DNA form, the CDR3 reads TGCGCCAGCAGTCTCCTGGGGGGGACCTACGAGCAGTACTTC. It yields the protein CASSLLGGTYEQYF.

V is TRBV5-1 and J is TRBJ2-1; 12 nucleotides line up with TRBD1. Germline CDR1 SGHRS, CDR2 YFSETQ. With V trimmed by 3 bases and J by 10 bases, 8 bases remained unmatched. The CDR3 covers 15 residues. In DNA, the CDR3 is TGCGCCAGCAGCTCCCGGGACAGGGGGCTTTACGAGCAGTTCTTC. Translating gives CASSSRDRGLYEQFF.

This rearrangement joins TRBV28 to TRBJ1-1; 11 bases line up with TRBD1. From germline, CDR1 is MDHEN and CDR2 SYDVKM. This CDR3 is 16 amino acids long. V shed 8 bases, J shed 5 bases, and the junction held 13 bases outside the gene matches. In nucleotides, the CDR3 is TGTGCCAGCCGCGGACAGGGGGCAATGAGGAGTACTGAAGCTTTCTTT. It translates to CASRGQGAMRSTEAFF.

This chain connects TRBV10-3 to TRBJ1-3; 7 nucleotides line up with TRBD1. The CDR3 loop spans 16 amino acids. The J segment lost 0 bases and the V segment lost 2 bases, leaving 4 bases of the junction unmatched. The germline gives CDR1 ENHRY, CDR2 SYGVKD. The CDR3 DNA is TGTGCCATCAGTGAGGGACAGGCTGACTCTGGAAACACCATATATTTT. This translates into CAISEGQADSGNTIYF.

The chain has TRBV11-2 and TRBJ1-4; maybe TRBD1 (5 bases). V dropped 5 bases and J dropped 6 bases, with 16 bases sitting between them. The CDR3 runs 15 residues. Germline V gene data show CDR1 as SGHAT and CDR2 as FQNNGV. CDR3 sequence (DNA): TGTGCCAGCAGCCCTGATCCGGGGGGAGATGAAAAACTGTTTTTT. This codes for CASSPDPGGDEKLFF.

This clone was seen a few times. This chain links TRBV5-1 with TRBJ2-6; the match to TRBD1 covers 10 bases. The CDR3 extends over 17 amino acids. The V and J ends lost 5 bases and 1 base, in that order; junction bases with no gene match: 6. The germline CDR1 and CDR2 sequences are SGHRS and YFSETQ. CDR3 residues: CASRPDRGPSGANVLTF. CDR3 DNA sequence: TGCGCCAGCAGACCTGACAGGGGGCCATCTGGGGCCAACGTCCTGACTTTC.

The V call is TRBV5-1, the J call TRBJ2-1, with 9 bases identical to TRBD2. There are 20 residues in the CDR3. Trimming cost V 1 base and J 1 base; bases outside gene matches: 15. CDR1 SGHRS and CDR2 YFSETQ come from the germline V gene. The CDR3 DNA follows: TGCGCCAGCAGCTTGTCGTACGGTACTAGCGGGTTCAGGTCCTACAATGAGCAGTTCTTC. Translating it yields CASSLSYGTSGFRSYNEQFF.

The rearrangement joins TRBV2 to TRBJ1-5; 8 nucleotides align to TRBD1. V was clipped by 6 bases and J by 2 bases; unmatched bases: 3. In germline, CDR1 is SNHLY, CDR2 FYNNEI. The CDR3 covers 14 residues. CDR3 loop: CASRADRGNQPQHF. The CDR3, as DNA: TGTGCCAGCAGGGCGGACAGGGGCAATCAGCCCCAGCATTTT.

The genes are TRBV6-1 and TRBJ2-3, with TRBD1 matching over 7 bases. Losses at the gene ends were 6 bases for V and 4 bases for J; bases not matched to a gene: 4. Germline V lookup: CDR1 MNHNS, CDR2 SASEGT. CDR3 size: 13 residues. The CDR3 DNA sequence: TGTGCCAGCAGAGGGGGCGGACCAGATACGCAGTATTTT. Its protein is CASRGGGPDTQYF.

The CDR3: CASSQGPLTGGGYEQYF. CDR3 bases: TGCGCCAGCAGCCAAGGGCCTTTAACAGGAGGAGGATACGAGCAGTACTTC. The J gene is TRBJ2-7, the V gene TRBV4-1; TRBD1 or TRBD2 may be the D gene (5 bases each). The CDR3 contains 17 residues. Germline lookup yields CDR1 MGHRA and CDR2 YSYEKL. V lost 1 base and J 4 bases, leaving 20 bases between the germline ends.

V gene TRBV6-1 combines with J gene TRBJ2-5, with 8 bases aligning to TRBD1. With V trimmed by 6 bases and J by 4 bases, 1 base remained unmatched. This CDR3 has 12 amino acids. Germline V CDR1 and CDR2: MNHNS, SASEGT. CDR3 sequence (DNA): TGTGCCAGCAGGACAGGGGCAGAGACCCAGTACTTC. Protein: CASRTGAETQYF.

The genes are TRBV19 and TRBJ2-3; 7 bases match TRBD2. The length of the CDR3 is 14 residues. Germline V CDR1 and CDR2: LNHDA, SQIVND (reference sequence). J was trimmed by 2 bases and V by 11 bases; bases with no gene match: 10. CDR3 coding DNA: TGTGCCTCACACCAAGCGGGGAACACAGATACGCAGTATTTT. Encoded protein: CASHQAGNTDTQYF.

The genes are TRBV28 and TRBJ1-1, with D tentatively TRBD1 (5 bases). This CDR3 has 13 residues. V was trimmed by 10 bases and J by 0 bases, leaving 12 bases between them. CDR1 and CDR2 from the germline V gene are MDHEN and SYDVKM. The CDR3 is CAIRQFMNTEAFF. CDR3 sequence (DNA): TGTGCCATCAGACAGTTTATGAACACTGAAGCTTTCTTT. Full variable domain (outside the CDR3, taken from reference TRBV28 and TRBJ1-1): DVKVTQSSRYLVKRTGEKVFLECVQDMDHENMFWYRQDPGLGLRLIYFSYDVKMKEKGDIPEGYSVSREKKERFSLILESASTNQTSMYLCAIRQFMNTEAFFGQGTRLTVV.